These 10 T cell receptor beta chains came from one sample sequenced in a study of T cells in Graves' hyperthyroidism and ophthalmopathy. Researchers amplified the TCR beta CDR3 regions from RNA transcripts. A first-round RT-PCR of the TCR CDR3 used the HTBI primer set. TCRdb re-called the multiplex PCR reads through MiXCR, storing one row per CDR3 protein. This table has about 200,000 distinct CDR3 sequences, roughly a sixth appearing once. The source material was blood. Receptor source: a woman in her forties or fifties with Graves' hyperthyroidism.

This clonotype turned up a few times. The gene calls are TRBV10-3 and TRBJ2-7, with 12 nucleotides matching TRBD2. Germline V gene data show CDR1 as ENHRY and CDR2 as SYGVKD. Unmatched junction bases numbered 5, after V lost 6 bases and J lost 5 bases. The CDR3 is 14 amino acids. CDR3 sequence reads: CAIRRLAGENEQYF. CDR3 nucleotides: TGTGCCATCAGGCGACTAGCGGGAGAAAACGAGCAGTACTTC.

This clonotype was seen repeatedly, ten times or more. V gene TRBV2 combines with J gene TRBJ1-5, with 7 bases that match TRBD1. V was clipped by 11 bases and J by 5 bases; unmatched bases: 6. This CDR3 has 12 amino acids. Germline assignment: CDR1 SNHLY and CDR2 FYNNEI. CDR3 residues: CAWQGDDQPQHF. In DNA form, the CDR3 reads TGTGCCTGGCAGGGGGACGATCAGCCCCAGCATTTT.

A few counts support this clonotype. The CDR3, as DNA: TGTGCCAGCAGCGTAGGACAGGGGTCTGGAAACACCATATATTTT. It encodes CASSVGQGSGNTIYF. The rearrangement links TRBV9 to TRBJ1-3, with 8 bases fitting TRBD1. There are 15 residues in the CDR3. With 0 bases clipped from V and 1 base from J, the junction kept 0 bases outside the gene matches. Germline CDR1 reads SGDLS; CDR2 reads YYNGEE.

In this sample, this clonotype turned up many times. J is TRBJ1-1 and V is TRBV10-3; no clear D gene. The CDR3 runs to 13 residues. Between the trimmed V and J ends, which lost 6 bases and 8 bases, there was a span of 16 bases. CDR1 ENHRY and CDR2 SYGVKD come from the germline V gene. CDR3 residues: CAIRGGRGGEAFF. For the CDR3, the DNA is TGTGCCATCAGGGGAGGGCGAGGCGGAGAAGCTTTCTTT.

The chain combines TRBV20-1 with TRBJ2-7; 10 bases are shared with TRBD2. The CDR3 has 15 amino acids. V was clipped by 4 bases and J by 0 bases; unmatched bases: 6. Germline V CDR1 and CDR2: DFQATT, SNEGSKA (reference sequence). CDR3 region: CSAKPSGSLSYEQYF. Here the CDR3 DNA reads TGCAGTGCTAAGCCTAGCGGGAGTCTCTCCTACGAGCAGTACTTC.

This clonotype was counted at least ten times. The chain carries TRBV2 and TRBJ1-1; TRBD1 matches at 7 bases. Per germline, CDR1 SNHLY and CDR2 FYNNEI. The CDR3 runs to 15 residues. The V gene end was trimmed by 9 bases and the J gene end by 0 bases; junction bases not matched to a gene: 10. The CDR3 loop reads CARQTQQGLNTEAFF. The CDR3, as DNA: TGTGCCAGACAAACACAACAGGGGTTGAACACTGAAGCTTTCTTT.

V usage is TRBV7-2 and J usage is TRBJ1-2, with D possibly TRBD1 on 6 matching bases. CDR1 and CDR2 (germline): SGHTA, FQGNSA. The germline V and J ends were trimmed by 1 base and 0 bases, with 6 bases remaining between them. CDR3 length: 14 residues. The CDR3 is CASSLDRANYGYTF. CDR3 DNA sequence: TGTGCCAGCAGCTTAGACAGGGCTAACTATGGCTACACCTTC.

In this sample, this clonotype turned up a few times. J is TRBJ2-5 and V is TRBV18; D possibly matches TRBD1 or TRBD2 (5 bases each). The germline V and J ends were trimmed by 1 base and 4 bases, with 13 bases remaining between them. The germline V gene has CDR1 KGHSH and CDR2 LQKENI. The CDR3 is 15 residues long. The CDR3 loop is CASSPQSLGVETQYF. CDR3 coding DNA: TGTGCCAGCTCACCACAATCTTTGGGGGTAGAGACCCAGTACTTC. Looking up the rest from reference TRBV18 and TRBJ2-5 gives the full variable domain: NAGVMQNPRHLVRRRGQEARLRCSPMKGHSHVYWYRQLPEEGLKFMVYLQKENIIDESGMPKERFSAEFPKEGPSILRIQQVVRGDSAAYFCASSPQSLGVETQYFGPGTRLLVL.

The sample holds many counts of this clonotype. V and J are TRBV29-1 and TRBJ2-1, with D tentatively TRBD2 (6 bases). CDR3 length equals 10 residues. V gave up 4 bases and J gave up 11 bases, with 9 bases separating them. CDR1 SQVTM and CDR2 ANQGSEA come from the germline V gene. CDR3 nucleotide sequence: TGCAGCGTTGTGGGGGGAAAGCAGTTCTTC. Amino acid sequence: CSVVGGKQFF.

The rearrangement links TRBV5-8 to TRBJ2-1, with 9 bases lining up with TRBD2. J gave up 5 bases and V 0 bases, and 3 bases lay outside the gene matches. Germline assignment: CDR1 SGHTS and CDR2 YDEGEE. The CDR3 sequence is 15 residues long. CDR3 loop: CASSLGLAVDNEQFF. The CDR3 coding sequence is TGTGCCAGCAGCTTGGGACTAGCGGTTGACAATGAGCAGTTCTTC.